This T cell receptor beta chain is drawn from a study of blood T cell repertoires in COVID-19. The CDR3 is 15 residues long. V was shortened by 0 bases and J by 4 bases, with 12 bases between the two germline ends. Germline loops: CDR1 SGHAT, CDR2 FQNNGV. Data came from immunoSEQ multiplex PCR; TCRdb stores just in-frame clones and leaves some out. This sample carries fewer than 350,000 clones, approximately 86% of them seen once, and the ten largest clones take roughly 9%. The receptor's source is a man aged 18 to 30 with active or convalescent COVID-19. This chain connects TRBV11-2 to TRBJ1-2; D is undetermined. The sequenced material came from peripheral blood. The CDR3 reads CASSLDRAGTYGYTF. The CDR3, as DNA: TGTGCCAGCAGCTTAGATCGAGCAGGTACCTATGGCTACACCTTC.